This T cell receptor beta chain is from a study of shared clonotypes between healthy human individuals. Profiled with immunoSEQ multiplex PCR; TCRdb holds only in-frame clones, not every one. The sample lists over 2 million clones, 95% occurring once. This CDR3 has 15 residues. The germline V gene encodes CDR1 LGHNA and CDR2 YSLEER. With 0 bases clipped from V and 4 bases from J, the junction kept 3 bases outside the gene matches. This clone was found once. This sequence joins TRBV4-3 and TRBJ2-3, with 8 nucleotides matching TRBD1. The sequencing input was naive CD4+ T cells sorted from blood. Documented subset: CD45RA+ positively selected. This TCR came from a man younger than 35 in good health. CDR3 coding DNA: TGCGCCAGCAGCCAAGATGACAGGGGTGCAGATACGCAGTATTTT. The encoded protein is CASSQDDRGADTQYF.